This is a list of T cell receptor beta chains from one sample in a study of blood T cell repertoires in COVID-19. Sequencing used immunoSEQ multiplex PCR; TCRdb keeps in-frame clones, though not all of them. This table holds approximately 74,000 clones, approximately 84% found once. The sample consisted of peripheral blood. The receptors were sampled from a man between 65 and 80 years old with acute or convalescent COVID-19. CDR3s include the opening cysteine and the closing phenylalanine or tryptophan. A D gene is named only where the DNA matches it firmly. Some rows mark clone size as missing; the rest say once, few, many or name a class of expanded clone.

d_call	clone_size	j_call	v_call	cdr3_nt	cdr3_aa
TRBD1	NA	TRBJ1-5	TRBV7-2	TGTGCCAGCAGCCCAGAGAGGACAGGAGCTCAATCCCAGCATTTT	CASSPERTGAQSQHF
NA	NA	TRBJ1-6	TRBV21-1	TGTGCCAGCAGCAATATTCCCAGGGGTAATTCACCCCTCCACTTT	CASSNIPRGNSPLHF
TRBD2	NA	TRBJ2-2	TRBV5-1	TGCGCCAGCAGCTATAGCGGGGGGGTCACCGGGGAGCTGTTTTTT	CASSYSGGVTGELFF
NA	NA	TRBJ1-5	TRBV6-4	TGTGCCCGCCCAGGTCGCAATCAGCCCCAGCATTTT	CARPGRNQPQHF
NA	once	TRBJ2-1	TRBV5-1	TGCGCCAGCAGCTTGGGTCAGTCTAATGAGCAGTTCTTC	CASSLGQSNEQFF
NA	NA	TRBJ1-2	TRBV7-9	TGTGCCAGCAGCTTAGGAGTTAGTGCTGGGCAAGGCTACACCTTC	CASSLGVSAGQGYTF
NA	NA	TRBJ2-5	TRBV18	TGTGCCAGCTCACCTACCCAGTCCAGGGGAGTGCTGGAGACCCAGTACTTC	CASSPTQSRGVLETQYF
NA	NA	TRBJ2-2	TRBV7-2	TGTGCCAGCAGCTTAGGCCTTAGCACCGGGGAGCTGTTTTTT	CASSLGLSTGELFF
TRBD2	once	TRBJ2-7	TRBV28	TGTGCCAGCAGCCCGAGCGGGAGGGGGCCAGGCGAGCAGTACTTC	CASSPSGRGPGEQYF
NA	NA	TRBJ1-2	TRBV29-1	TGCAGCGTTGTAGGACAGACCACACACTATGGCTACACCTTC	CSVVGQTTHYGYTF
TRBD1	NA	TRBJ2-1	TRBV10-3	TGTGCCATCAGTGAGGCATACGACAGGGGTCATGAGCAGTTCTTC	CAISEAYDRGHEQFF
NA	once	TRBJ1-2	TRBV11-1	TGTGCCAGCAGCTTAGCGGGGACAATCAACTATGGCTACACCTTC	CASSLAGTINYGYTF
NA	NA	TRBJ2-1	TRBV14	TGTGCCAGCAGCCACGGGTTCAATGAGCAGTTCTTC	CASSHGFNEQFF
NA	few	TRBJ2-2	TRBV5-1	TGCGCCAGCAGCTCCAGGGGGAACACCGGGGAGCTGTTTTTT	CASSSRGNTGELFF
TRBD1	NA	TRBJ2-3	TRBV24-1	TGTGCCACCAGTGATGAGGGACAGGGCAGAGCGGATACGCAGTATTTT	CATSDEGQGRADTQYF
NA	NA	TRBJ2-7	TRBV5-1	TGCGCCAGCAGCTTACAGGTCGGGGAGCAGTACTTC	CASSLQVGEQYF
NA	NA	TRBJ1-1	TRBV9	TGTGCCAGCAGCCCTAGTCCCATGAACACTGAAGCTTTCTTT	CASSPSPMNTEAFF
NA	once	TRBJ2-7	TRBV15	TGTGCCACCAGCAGAGGGAGCGGCTCCTACGAGCAGTACTTC	CATSRGSGSYEQYF
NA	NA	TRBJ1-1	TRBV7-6	TGTGCCAGCATGGAACAAGGGGCGAGCACTGAAGCTTTCTTT	CASMEQGASTEAFF
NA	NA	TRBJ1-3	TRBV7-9	TGTGCCAGCAGCTTAGTTGGGGGGAACACCATATATTTT	CASSLVGGNTIYF
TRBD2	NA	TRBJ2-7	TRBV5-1	TGCGCCAGCAGCCAAGGGACTAGCGGGAACCACGAGCAGTACTTC	CASSQGTSGNHEQYF
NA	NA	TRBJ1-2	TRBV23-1	TGCGCCAGCAGTCAAGGGTTGGGGGGGTTCTATGGCTACACCTTC	CASSQGLGGFYGYTF
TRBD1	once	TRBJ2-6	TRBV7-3	TGTGCCAGCAGCATTCAGGGGGCGCGATCTGGGGCCAACGTCCTGACTTTC	CASSIQGARSGANVLTF
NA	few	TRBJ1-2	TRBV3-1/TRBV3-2	TGTGCCAGCAGCTTTAGACAGAGGAGCTATGGCTACACCTTC	CASSFRQRSYGYTF
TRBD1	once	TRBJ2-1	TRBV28	TGTGCCAGCAGGCCAGGGGGCGCGGGTCTAATGAAGCAGTTCTTC	CASRPGGAGLMKQFF
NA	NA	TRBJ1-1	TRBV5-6	TGTGCCAGCAGCTTGTACAGGCGGGGAACTGAAGCTTTCTTT	CASSLYRRGTEAFF
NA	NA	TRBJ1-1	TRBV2	TGTGCCAGCTCGAGTTTAGGACATAAGAACACTGAAGCTTTCTTT	CASSSLGHKNTEAFF